The clone carrying this TCR beta chain occurred a few times. Its target is not known. The template was genomic DNA from peripheral blood, not RNA. This specimen belongs to a study of T cell repertoires in aging, cancer and after chemotherapy. Background on the study: Chronic lymphocytic leukemia patients on fludarabine- or bendamustine-based regimens gave paired samples before and after chemotherapy. The whole study produced a dataset of some 9 million TCR reads. Study results and limitations: Age-matched healthy donors had significantly more diverse, less clonal blood TCR repertoires than untreated cancer patients. In cancer patients, declining TCR diversity with age involved lost richness and lost evenness.

Rearranged V-D-J TRB sequences were amplified with a mixed TRB-A/B primer pool. TCRdb re-derived calls from the multiplex PCR reads in MiXCR, one entry per CDR3 protein. The repertoire has about 1,700 distinct CDR3 sequences, about 60% of them found once; the top ten carry roughly four fifths. The clonotype originates from a human donor with a blood cancer. Sequences were obtained from blood.

CDR3 bases: TGTGCCAGCAGATTCGCAACGGGGGCCAACGTCCTGACTTTC. As protein: CASRFATGANVLTF. The V gene is TRBV13, the J gene TRBJ2-6; D is unresolved. Germline V CDR1 and CDR2: PRHDT, FYEKMQ (reference sequence). The length of the CDR3 is 14 residues. Trimming removed 6 bases from V and 4 bases from J, with 10 bases in between.